This T cell receptor beta chain originates from a study of Ad26.COV2.S vaccination and SARS-CoV-2 variants. Study overall: Within the COV1001 Ad26.COV2.S trial arm, the donor was enrolled. Ad26.COV2.S shots went into the muscle once or twice, 56 days apart. Points from the study as a whole: Substantial response breadth was reportedly seen for spike-specific CD8+ and CD4+ T cells after vaccination.

The CDR3 length is 18 residues. The V gene's germline CDR1 is SGHTA and CDR2 FQGNSA. V was clipped by 1 base and J by 1 base; unmatched bases: 9. Treatment given: roughly 20 received Ad26.COV2.S at low or high dose, single or two shots; 5 received placebo; per-sample allocation not given. Sampling was performed 63 days after the first vaccine or placebo injection. SARS-CoV-2 spike from the Wuhan strain was encoded by the vaccine, an Ad26 vector. Clones were sequenced by immunoSEQ multiplex PCR, and TCRdb holds only the in-frame ones, with some missing. The table shows some 290,000 clones, with about 82% occurring only once. Of note for this clone: Its antigen is unknown.

The rearrangement uses TRBV7-2 and TRBJ2-3, with TRBD2 matching 9 bases. The sequence was collected from a person aged 18-65 years who received the Ad26.COV2.S COVID-19 vaccine or a placebo. This specimen was peripheral blood, taken in a trial of Ad26.COV2.S vaccine versus placebo. CDR3 nucleotide sequence: TGTGCCAGCAGCTTAGAATCAGTAGCGGGGGCCCGCACAGATACGCAGTATTTT. Encoded protein: CASSLESVAGARTDTQYF.